These 23 T cell receptor beta chains were sequenced from one sample in a study of CD8+CD57+ T cells in acquired aplastic anemia. Genomic DNA served as template for TCR beta VDJ and CDR3 profiling. TCRdb recomputed calls from the reads with MiXCR, one row per CDR3 protein. The table has around 160,000 distinct CDR3 sequences, around 48% seen once. An expansion of CD8+CD57+ cells by flow cytometry had been shown in patients chosen for sequencing. Sequencing was done on a sample of sorted CD4+, CD8+, or CD8+CD57+ T cells (not recorded which) from PBMCs. The receptor set was obtained from a human donor with aplastic anemia.

The genes are TRBV15 and TRBJ2-7, with D tentatively TRBD1 (6 bases). Trimming took 4 bases from V and 3 from J, leaving 16 bases between them. The CDR3 sequence is 15 residues long. Germline lookup yields CDR1 LNHNV and CDR2 YYDKDF (reference sequence). CDR3 in DNA: TGTGCCACCAGCAAAACCCCGGGACACTACTACGAGCAGTACTTC. This encodes CATSKTPGHYYEQYF.

This clonotype was observed a few times. V gene TRBV25-1 combines with J gene TRBJ2-3; the D gene is possibly TRBD1 (5 bases). The germline V and J ends were trimmed by 8 bases and 5 bases, with 8 bases remaining between them. Germline V CDR1 and CDR2: MGHDK, SYGVNS. CDR3 length equals 11 residues. CDR3 coding DNA: TGTGCCAGCGCCCAGGGAGATACGCAGTATTTT. Its protein product is CASAQGDTQYF.

This chain connects TRBV30 to TRBJ1-5; 11 bases are a match to TRBD1. Losses at the gene ends were 0 bases for V and 9 bases for J; bases not matched to a gene: 16. The CDR3 contains 18 residues. Germline values: CDR1 GTSNPN, CDR2 SVGIG (reference sequence). In DNA, the CDR3 is TGTGCCTGGAGTGTACGGACAGGGGGCTCGCGGGGGGAACCGCCCCAGCATTTT. Its protein product is CAWSVRTGGSRGEPPQHF.

The chain joins TRBV29-1 to TRBJ1-5, with TRBD1 identical over 7 bases. Trimming took 6 bases from V and 11 from J; bases not matched to a gene: 10. The V gene's germline CDR1 is SQVTM and CDR2 ANQGSEA. The CDR3 totals 12 residues. CDR3: CSVSQGGKAQHF. CDR3 in DNA: TGCAGCGTCTCGCAGGGGGGAAAAGCCCAGCATTTT.

V usage is TRBV24-1 and J usage is TRBJ2-5; a weak D match, TRBD2 (6 bases). Germline V gives CDR1 KGHDR, CDR2 SFDVKD. Trimming pared 2 bases from V and 1 base from J, leaving 10 bases between. The CDR3 sequence is 15 residues long. The DNA for the CDR3 is TGTGCCACCAGTGATTCCCGGACTACCCAAGAGACCCAGTACTTC. Translating gives CATSDSRTTQETQYF.

The chain links TRBV2 to TRBJ1-4, with TRBD1 as a possible D gene (5 bases). CDR3 length equals 12 residues. With 11 bases removed from V and 3 bases from J, the gap between germline ends came to 10 bases. Per the germline V gene, CDR1 is SNHLY and CDR2 is FYNNEI. CDR3 sequence (DNA): TGTGCCTGCGGGACGTCTAATGAAAAACTGTTTTTT. Its protein is CACGTSNEKLFF. Based on the CDR3 plus reference TRBV2 and TRBJ1-4, the full variable domain is EPEVTQTPSHQVTQMGQEVILRCVPISNHLYFYWYRQILGQKVEFLVSFYNNEISEKSEIFDDQFSVERPDGSNFTLKIRSTKLEDSAMYFCACGTSNEKLFFGSGTQLSVL.

Turning to this clonotype: This may stem from a read error, because a much larger clone lies one nucleotide away. V usage is TRBV20-1 and J usage is TRBJ2-7, with a weak D call TRBD2 (6 bases). The CDR3 length is 14 residues. V was trimmed by 0 bases and J by 7 bases, leaving 16 bases between them. The germline gives CDR1 DFQATT, CDR2 SNEGSKA (reference sequence). CDR3 in DNA: TGCAGTGCTAGAGATCGAGGGCGGGGCGGTGAGCAGTACTTC. It codes for CSARDRGRGGEQYF.

This sequence joins TRBV20-1 and TRBJ1-1; D call uncertain. Deletions cut 5 bases from V and 0 bases from J, with 13 bases between. The CDR3 totals 14 residues. CDR1 is DFQATT, CDR2 SNEGSKA, per germline (reference sequence). The CDR3 sequence is CSARLDGMNTEAFF. The CDR3 coding sequence is TGCAGTGCTCGACTCGACGGCATGAACACTGAAGCTTTCTTT.

This clonotype was seen many times. V usage is TRBV5-4 and J usage is TRBJ2-7; 13 bases are a match to TRBD2. This CDR3 spans 17 amino acids. The trim removed 0 bases at V and 4 bases at J, leaving 7 bases unmatched. Germline V gene sequence: CDR1 SGHNT, CDR2 YYREEE (reference sequence). The CDR3 DNA reads TGTGCCAGCAGCTTGGCCTTGACTAGCGGGGGGCATTACGAGCAGTACTTC. Amino acids: CASSLALTSGGHYEQYF.

By share, this clonotype ranks as medium-sized. The rearrangement links TRBV10-3 to TRBJ2-1; 11 nucleotides agree with TRBD2. The CDR3 runs to 14 residues. Germline CDR1 reads ENHRY; CDR2 reads SYGVKD. V shed 6 bases and J 5 bases; nucleotides not matched to a gene: 3. This chain's CDR3 is CAIRTSGNDNEQFF. CDR3 in DNA: TGTGCCATCAGGACTAGCGGGAACGACAATGAGCAGTTCTTC.

This clonotype is a singleton in its sample. With a much larger clone just one base away, this may be a read error. The CDR3 is CASSRQGWDEQFF. The CDR3 nucleotides are TGTGCCAGCAGTAGACAGGGGTGGGATGAGCAGTTCTTC. The chain is built from TRBV3-1 and TRBJ2-1; TRBD1 matches at 8 bases. The V and J ends lost 6 bases and 8 bases, in that order; junction bases with no gene match: 6. The germline V gene has CDR1 LGHDT and CDR2 YNNKEL (reference sequence). The CDR3 sequence is 13 residues long.

This clonotype was detected many times. The chain carries TRBV12-3 or TRBV12-4 and TRBJ2-2; 8 bases line up with TRBD1. After removal of 1 base from V and 1 base from J, the junction contained 5 bases not matched to a gene. The CDR3 is made up of 17 amino acids. The chain's CDR3 is CASSLGGTGQNTGELFF. For the CDR3, the DNA is TGTGCCAGCAGTTTAGGAGGGACAGGACAGAACACCGGGGAGCTGTTTTTT.

This rearrangement joins TRBV20-1 to TRBJ1-2; perhaps TRBD1 as D (5 bases). Germline V CDR1 and CDR2: DFQATT, SNEGSKA (reference sequence). The V and J ends lost 5 bases and 7 bases respectively, with 17 bases between them. The CDR3 runs 13 residues. Here the CDR3 reads CSALEGQMSGYTF. The CDR3 nucleotides are TGCAGTGCTCTGGAGGGGCAAATGAGTGGCTACACCTTC.

In its sample, this clonotype was seen once. As the CDR3 is not closed by the conserved phenylalanine or tryptophan, this likely results from a read error. The chain links TRBV10-3 to TRBJ2-7; no reliable D call. The CDR3 has 13 residues. Germline V gives CDR1 ENHRY, CDR2 SYGVKD. V lost 3 bases, J lost 0 bases, and 6 bases lay in between. The CDR3 is CAISEGFSYEQYP. CDR3 DNA sequence: TGTGCCATCAGTGAAGGATTCTCCTACGAGCAGTACCCC.

This clonotype was picked up many times. V usage is TRBV24-1 and J usage is TRBJ1-3; the match to TRBD1 covers 7 bases. This CDR3 has 17 amino acids. Germline trimming cut 7 bases from V and 2 bases from J; bases unmatched to any gene: 13. Germline V lookup: CDR1 KGHDR, CDR2 SFDVKD. CDR3: CATSLAKTGWTGNTIYF. As DNA, the CDR3 is TGTGCCACCAGCTTAGCCAAGACAGGGTGGACTGGAAACACCATATATTTT.

The chain employs TRBV5-4 and TRBJ1-2; D call uncertain. Trimming took 0 bases from V and 7 from J, leaving 7 bases between them. This CDR3 is 12 amino acids long. Germline V gene lookup returns CDR1 SGHNT and CDR2 YYREEE (reference sequence). Written as DNA, the CDR3 is TGTGCCAGCAGCTTGGATCTAGGTGGCTACACCTTC. Amino acid sequence: CASSLDLGGYTF.

Remarks on this clonotype: With a much larger clone just one base away, this may be a read error. The DNA for the CDR3 is TGTGCCAGCAGTCCGGCCGGGACAGGGAAAACTGAAGCTTTCTTT. Its translation: CASSPAGTGKTEAFF. The rearrangement joins TRBV6-1 to TRBJ1-1; TRBD1 matches at 9 bases. CDR3 length: 15 amino acids. Germline CDR1 MNHNS, CDR2 SASEGT. The V and J ends lost 5 bases and 5 bases, in that order; junction bases with no gene match: 9.

This clonotype was detected only once. The chain has TRBV19 and TRBJ2-1; TRBD2 matches at 12 bases. Trimming removed 3 bases from V and 8 bases from J; junction bases left unmatched: 5. Germline CDR1 LNHDA, CDR2 SQIVND (reference sequence). The CDR3 sequence is 15 residues long. The CDR3 region is CASSITSGRRDEQFF. CDR3 DNA sequence: TGTGCCAGTAGTATTACTAGCGGGAGGAGGGATGAGCAGTTCTTC.

The chain links TRBV24-1 to TRBJ2-1, with 7 bases lining up with TRBD1. V shed 6 bases and J 7 bases; nucleotides not matched to a gene: 11. This CDR3 is built from 15 residues. The germline CDR1 and CDR2 sequences are KGHDR and SFDVKD. The CDR3 spells CATSTMRGRRNEQFF. The CDR3, as DNA: TGTGCCACCAGTACCATGAGGGGGCGGAGGAATGAGCAGTTCTTC.

Many counts were recorded for this clonotype. The V gene is TRBV27, the J gene TRBJ2-5; tentatively, D is TRBD1 or TRBD2 (5 bases each). CDR3 length: 14 residues. The germline gives CDR1 MNHEY, CDR2 SMNVEV (reference sequence). Trimming cost V 6 bases and J 5 bases, with 16 bases left between them. Here the CDR3 DNA reads TGTGCCAGCAGACCTCCAGGGACCCGGGAGACCCAGTACTTC. Encoded protein: CASRPPGTRETQYF.

Turning to this clonotype: One base away lies a much larger clone, so this may be a sequencing read error. V usage is TRBV5-1 and J usage is TRBJ2-1; TRBD2 might be the D (5 bases). Germline CDR1 SGHRS, CDR2 YFSETQ. The V end lost 1 base, the J end lost 4 bases, and 12 bases lay between the germline ends. This CDR3 region has 15 residues. CDR3 sequence: CASSLRSGEYNEQFF. CDR3 nucleotides: TGCGCCAGCAGCTTGAGGAGCGGAGAATACAATGAGCAGTTCTTC.

At least ten counts were recorded for this clonotype. The chain recombines TRBV30 with TRBJ2-7; 10 bases are a match to TRBD2. This CDR3 contains 14 residues. In germline, CDR1 is GTSNPN, CDR2 SVGIG (reference sequence). With V trimmed by 0 bases and J by 6 bases, 5 bases remained unmatched. CDR3: CAWSVSGLAAEQYF. CDR3 DNA: TGTGCCTGGAGTGTGTCTGGACTAGCGGCCGAGCAGTACTTC.

This clonotype was picked up a small number of times. The chain carries TRBV28 and TRBJ2-7; 11 nucleotides agree with TRBD1. V shed 6 bases, J shed 3 bases, and the junction held 4 bases outside the gene matches. Germline assignment: CDR1 MDHEN and CDR2 SYDVKM. The CDR3 is 14 residues long. CDR3 in DNA: TGTGCCAGCAGGCGGACAGGGGGCGGCTACGAGCAGTACTTC. It translates to CASRRTGGGYEQYF.